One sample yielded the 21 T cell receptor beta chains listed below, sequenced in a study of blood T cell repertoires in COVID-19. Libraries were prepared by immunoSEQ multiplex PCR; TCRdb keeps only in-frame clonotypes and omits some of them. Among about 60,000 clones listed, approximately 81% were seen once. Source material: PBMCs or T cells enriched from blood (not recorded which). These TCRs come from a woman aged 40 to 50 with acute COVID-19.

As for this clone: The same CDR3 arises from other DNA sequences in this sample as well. The CDR3 bases are TGTGCCAGCAGCTTGGGGGCTAGCACAGATACGCAGTATTTT. Residues: CASSLGASTDTQYF. The gene calls are TRBV11-3 and TRBJ2-3; tentative D call: TRBD1 (6 bases). Trimming pared 3 bases from V and 0 bases from J, leaving 7 bases between. Germline CDR1 reads SGHNT; CDR2 reads YENEEA. The CDR3 loop spans 14 amino acids.

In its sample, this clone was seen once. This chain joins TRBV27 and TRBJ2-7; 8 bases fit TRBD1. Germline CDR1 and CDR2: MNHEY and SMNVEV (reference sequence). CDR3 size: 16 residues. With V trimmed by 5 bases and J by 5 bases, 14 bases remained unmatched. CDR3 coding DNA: TGTGCCAGCAGTCCCCGTCGGTCAGGGGGCCTAAACGAGCAGTACTTC. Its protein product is CASSPRRSGGLNEQYF.

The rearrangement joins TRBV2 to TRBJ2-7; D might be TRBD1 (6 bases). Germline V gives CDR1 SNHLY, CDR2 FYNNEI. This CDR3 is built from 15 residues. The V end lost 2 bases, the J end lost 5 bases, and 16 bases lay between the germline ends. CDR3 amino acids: CASSEYGSKGDEQYV. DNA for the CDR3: TGTGCCAGCAGTGAATATGGCTCCAAGGGGGACGAGCAGTACGTC.

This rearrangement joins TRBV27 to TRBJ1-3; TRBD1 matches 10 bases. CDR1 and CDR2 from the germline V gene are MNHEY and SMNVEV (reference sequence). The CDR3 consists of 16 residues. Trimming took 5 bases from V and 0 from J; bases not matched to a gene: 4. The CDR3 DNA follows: TGTGCCAGCAGTCCCTGGACAGGGGGCTCTGGAAACACCATATATTTT. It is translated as CASSPWTGGSGNTIYF.

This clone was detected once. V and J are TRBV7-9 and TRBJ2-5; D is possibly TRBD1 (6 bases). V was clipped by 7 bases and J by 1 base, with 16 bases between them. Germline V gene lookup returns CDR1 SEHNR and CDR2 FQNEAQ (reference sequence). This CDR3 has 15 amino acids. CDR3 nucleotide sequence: TGTGCCAGCACCCTGGACAGCAGAACCCAAGAGACCCAGTACTTC. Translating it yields CASTLDSRTQETQYF.

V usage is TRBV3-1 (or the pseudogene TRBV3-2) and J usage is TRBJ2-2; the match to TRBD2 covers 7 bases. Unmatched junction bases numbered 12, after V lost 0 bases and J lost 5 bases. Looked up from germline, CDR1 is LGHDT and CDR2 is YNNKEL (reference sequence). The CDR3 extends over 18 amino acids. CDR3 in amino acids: CASSQEGIRTSRTGELFF. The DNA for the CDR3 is TGTGCCAGCAGCCAAGAAGGGATTCGGACTAGTCGTACCGGGGAGCTGTTTTTT.

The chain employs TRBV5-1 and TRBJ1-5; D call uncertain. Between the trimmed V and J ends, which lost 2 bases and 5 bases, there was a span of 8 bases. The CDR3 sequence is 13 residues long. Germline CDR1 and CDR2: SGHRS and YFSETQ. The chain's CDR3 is CASSLDGDQPQHF. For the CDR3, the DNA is TGCGCCAGCAGCTTAGACGGGGATCAGCCCCAGCATTTT.

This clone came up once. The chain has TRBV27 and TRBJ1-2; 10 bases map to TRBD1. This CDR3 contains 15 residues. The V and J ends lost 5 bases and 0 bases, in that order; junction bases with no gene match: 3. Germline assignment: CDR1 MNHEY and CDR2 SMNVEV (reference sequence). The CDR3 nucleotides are TGTGCCAGCAGTGACAGGGGGCGATCTAACTATGGCTACACCTTC. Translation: CASSDRGRSNYGYTF.

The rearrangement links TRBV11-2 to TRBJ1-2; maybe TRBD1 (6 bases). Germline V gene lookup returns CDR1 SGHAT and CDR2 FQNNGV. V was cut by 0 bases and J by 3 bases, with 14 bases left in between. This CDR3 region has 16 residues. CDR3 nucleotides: TGTGCCAGCAGCTTAGATCGGGTGGCAGGGGACTATGGCTACACCTTC. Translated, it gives CASSLDRVAGDYGYTF. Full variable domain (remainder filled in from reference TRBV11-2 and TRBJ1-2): EAGVAQSPRYKIIEKRQSVAFWCNPISGHATLYWYQQILGQGPKLLIQFQNNGVVDDSQLPKDRFSAERLKGVDSTLKIQPAKLEDSAVYLCASSLDRVAGDYGYTFGSGTRLTVV.

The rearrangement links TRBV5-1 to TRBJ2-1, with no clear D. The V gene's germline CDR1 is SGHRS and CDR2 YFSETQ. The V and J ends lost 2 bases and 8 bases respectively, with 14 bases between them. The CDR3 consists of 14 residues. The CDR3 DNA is TGCGCCAGCAGCTTATCACAGATAAAGGATGAGCAGTTCTTC. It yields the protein CASSLSQIKDEQFF.

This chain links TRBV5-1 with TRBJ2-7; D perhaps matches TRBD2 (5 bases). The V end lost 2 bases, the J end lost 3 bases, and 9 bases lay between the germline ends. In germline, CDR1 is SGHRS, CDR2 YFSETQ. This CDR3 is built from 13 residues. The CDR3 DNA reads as TGCGCCAGCAGCTTACTAGGCGACTACGAGCAGTACTTC. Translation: CASSLLGDYEQYF.

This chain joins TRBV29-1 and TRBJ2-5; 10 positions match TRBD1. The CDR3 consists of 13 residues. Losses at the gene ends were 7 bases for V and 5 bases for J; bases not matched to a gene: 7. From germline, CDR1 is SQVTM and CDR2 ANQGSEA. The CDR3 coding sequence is TGCAGCGCTCGACAGGGGGCATCCGAGACCCAGTACTTC. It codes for CSARQGASETQYF.

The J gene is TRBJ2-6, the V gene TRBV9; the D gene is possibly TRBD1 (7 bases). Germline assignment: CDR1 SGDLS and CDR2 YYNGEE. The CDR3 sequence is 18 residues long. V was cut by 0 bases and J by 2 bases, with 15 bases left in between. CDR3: CASSVASGGLAGANVLTF. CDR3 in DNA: TGTGCCAGCAGCGTAGCTTCAGGGGGGTTAGCTGGGGCCAACGTCCTGACTTTC.

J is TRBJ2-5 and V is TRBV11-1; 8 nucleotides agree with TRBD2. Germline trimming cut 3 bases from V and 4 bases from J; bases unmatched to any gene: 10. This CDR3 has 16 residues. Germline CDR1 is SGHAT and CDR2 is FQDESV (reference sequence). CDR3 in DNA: TGTGCCAGCAGCTTCGGGGACGGACTAGCTGGAGAGACCCAGTACTTC. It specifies CASSFGDGLAGETQYF. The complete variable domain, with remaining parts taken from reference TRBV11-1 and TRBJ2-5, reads EAEVAQSPRYKITEKSQAVAFWCDPISGHATLYWYRQILGQGPELLVQFQDESVVDDSQLPKDRFSAERLKGVDSTLKIQPAELGDSAMYLCASSFGDGLAGETQYFGPGTRLLVL.

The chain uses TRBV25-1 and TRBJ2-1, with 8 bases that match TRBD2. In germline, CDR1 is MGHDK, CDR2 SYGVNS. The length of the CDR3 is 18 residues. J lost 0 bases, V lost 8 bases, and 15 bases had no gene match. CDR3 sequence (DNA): TGTGCCAGCTGGCCTTTCACTAGCGGATTAAGCTCCTACAATGAGCAGTTCTTC. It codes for CASWPFTSGLSSYNEQFF.

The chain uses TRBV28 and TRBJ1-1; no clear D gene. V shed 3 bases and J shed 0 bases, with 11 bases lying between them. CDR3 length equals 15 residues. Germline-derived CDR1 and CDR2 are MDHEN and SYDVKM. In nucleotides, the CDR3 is TGTGCCAGCAGTTTTCCCGGGTCCATGAACACTGAAGCTTTCTTT. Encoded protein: CASSFPGSMNTEAFF.

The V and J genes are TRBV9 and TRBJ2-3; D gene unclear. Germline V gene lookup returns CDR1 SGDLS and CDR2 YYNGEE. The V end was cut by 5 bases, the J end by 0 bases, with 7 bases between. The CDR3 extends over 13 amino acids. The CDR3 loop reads CASSPGSTDTQYF. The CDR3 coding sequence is TGTGCCAGCAGTCCAGGAAGCACAGATACGCAGTATTTT.

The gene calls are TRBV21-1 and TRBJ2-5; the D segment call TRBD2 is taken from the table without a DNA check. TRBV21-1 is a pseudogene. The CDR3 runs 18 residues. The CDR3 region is CASSKAKLAGTFEETQYF. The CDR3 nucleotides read TGTGCCAGCAGCAAAGCGAAGCTAGCGGGCACTTTCGAAGAGACCCAGTACTTC.

The CDR3 loop reads CASSSPLASGGSYEQYF. The CDR3 nucleotides are TGTGCCAGCAGTTCCCCCCTTGCTAGCGGAGGCTCCTACGAGCAGTACTTC. The chain uses TRBV6-2 or TRBV6-3 and TRBJ2-7, with TRBD2 matching over 7 bases. The CDR3 length is 17 residues. CDR1 and CDR2 (germline): MNHEY, SVGEGT. V lost 4 bases and J lost 0; bases outside the gene matches: 12.

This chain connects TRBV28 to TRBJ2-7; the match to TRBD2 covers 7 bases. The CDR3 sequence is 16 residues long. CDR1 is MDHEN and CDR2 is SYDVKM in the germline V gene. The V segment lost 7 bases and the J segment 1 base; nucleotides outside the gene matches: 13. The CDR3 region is CASTSRGFKVSYEQYF. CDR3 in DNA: TGTGCCAGCACCTCGCGGGGGTTCAAAGTATCCTACGAGCAGTACTTC.

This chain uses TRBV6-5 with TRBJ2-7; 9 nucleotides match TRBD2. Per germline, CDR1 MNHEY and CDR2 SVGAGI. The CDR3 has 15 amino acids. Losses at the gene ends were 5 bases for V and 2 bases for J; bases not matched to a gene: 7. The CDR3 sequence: CASSREAGGTYEQYV. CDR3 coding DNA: TGTGCCAGCAGTCGGGAAGCGGGGGGTACCTACGAGCAGTACGTC.